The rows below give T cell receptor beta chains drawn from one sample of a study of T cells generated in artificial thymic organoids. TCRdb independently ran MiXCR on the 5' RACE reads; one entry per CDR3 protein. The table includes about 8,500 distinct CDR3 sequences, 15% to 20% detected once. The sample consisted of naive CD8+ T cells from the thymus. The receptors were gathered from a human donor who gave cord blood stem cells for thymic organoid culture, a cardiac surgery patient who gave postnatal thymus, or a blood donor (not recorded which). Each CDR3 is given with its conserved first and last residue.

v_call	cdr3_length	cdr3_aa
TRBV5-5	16	CASSLGLTSSYNEQFF
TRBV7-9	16	CASLSPRGRMGTEAFF
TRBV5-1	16	CASSGQTTSRQETQYF
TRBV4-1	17	CASSQGSQTSVYYEQYF
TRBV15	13	CATTSPSDYGYTF
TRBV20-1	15	CSAKASARNTGELFF
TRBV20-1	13	CSAPGLWHNEQFF
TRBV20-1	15	CSARQIDTNTGELFF
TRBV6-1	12	CASSGVTNEQFF
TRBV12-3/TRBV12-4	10	CASSPTEAFF
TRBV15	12	CATSTGTTEAFF
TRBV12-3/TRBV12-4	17	CASSRLISRVSYNEQFF
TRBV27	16	CASSTRWGAGANVLTF
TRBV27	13	CASSRDPRETQYF
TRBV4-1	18	CASSQDQGLAGISYEQYF
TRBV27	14	CASSFASSTDTQYF
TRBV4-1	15	CASSSGRAGTDTQYF
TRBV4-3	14	CASSQGTGRQPQHF
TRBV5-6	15	CASSLWGSGANVLTF
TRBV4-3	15	CASSHRRGSYNEQFF
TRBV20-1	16	CSASHPDSLGLYEQYF
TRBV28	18	CASSLYPIVSEVTYEQYF
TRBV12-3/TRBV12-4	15	CASTAPRGSGNTIYF